The present T cell receptor beta chain was sequenced within a study of T-cell memory formation after mild COVID-19. General study results and limits: Of the contracting clones, CD4+ ones lay mainly in CM and EM, and CD8+ ones in EMRA. A second wave expanding day 15 to 37 was CD4+-biased; contracting clones were balanced.

Only a few counts were recorded for this clonotype. Its target is unknown. One entry per CDR3 protein results from TCRdb running MiXCR on the 5' RACE reads. The top ten clones hold around 14% of a sample with roughly 130,000 distinct CDR3 sequences, approximately 15% of them seen once. The CDR3 has 12 amino acids. Germline values: CDR1 KGHDR, CDR2 SFDVKD. V was cut by 5 bases and J by 7 bases, with 11 bases left in between. The sequence derives from an adult woman who had mild COVID-19 (a few samples of this study predate the infection). Cell type and time point are not known. The V and J genes are TRBV24-1 and TRBJ2-7; no firm D call. The specimen was PBMCs or a T cell subset sorted from them (not recorded which). The CDR3 DNA reads TGTGCCACCAGTGCCGGTGGGGTGGAGCAGTACTTC. Translated, it gives CATSAGGVEQYF.